Listed below are T cell receptor beta chains from one sample, sequenced in a study of blood T cells in healthy people across ages. MiXCR, run by TCRdb on the 5' RACE reads, gives a single entry per CDR3 protein. Here the sample spans about 930,000 distinct CDR3 sequences, about 28% being singletons. The same data also went into a second study, on T cells of mothers and their children.

The sequenced sample was blood. These receptors were taken from a woman between 40 and 50 years old in good health. The CDR3 runs from the conserved cysteine through the conserved F or W. D genes are given only for firm matches. Clone sizes are given selectively: once, few, many, or a class where the clone is expanded.

d_call: -
clone_size: -
v_call: TRBV6-2/TRBV6-3
j_call: TRBJ2-5
cdr3_aa: CASRRERQETQYF
cdr3_nt: TGTGCCAGCAGGAGGGAACGGCAAGAGACCCAGTACTTC

d_call: -
clone_size: -
v_call: TRBV24-1
j_call: TRBJ1-2
cdr3_aa: CATSDPPPRDGYTF
cdr3_nt: TGTGCCACCAGTGACCCGCCACCCAGGGATGGCTACACCTTC

d_call: -
clone_size: -
v_call: TRBV3-1
j_call: TRBJ2-7
cdr3_aa: CASSPVPGDYEQYF
cdr3_nt: TGTGCCAGCAGCCCCGTTCCGGGGGACTACGAGCAGTACTTC

d_call: -
clone_size: -
v_call: TRBV10-3
j_call: TRBJ2-7
cdr3_aa: CAISIQGVTAAKSSYNEQYF
cdr3_nt: TGTGCCATCAGTATCCAGGGAGTCACTGCGGCGAAGAGCTCCTACAATGAGCAGTACTTC

d_call: TRBD1
clone_size: few
v_call: TRBV11-2
j_call: TRBJ2-5
cdr3_aa: CASKRTRTGQETQYF
cdr3_nt: TGTGCCAGCAAGAGGACCCGGACAGGGCAAGAGACCCAGTACTTC

d_call: TRBD1
clone_size: few
v_call: TRBV12-3/TRBV12-4
j_call: TRBJ2-2
cdr3_aa: CASRSQGDGGELFF
cdr3_nt: TGTGCCAGCAGATCTCAGGGGGATGGCGGGGAGCTGTTTTTT

d_call: TRBD1
clone_size: -
v_call: TRBV3-1
j_call: TRBJ2-1
cdr3_aa: CASSRSQGANEQFF
cdr3_nt: TGTGCCAGCAGCCGCTCACAGGGGGCCAATGAGCAGTTCTTC

d_call: -
clone_size: few
v_call: TRBV5-1
j_call: TRBJ2-7
cdr3_aa: CASRTASSYEQYF
cdr3_nt: TGCGCCAGTAGGACAGCCAGCTCCTACGAGCAGTACTTC

d_call: TRBD1
clone_size: -
v_call: TRBV29-1
j_call: TRBJ2-3
cdr3_aa: CSVGGGLGGNTQYF
cdr3_nt: TGCAGCGTTGGAGGGGGCCTAGGTGGAAATACGCAGTATTTT

d_call: TRBD2
clone_size: many
v_call: TRBV2
j_call: TRBJ2-3
cdr3_aa: CASSGLAGGADTQYF
cdr3_nt: TGTGCCAGCAGTGGACTAGCGGGGGGGGCAGATACGCAGTATTTT

d_call: -
clone_size: -
v_call: TRBV7-3
j_call: TRBJ2-5
cdr3_aa: CASSLVLGNQETQYF
cdr3_nt: TGTGCCAGCAGCTTAGTTCTGGGTAACCAAGAGACCCAGTACTTC

d_call: -
clone_size: -
v_call: TRBV4-1
j_call: TRBJ2-1
cdr3_aa: CASSQGGGAGEQFF
cdr3_nt: TGCGCCAGCAGCCAAGGTGGGGGGGCAGGTGAGCAGTTCTTC

d_call: -
clone_size: many
v_call: TRBV4-1
j_call: TRBJ2-3
cdr3_aa: CASSQEGDTQYF
cdr3_nt: TGCGCCAGCAGCCAAGAAGGGGATACGCAGTATTTT

d_call: -
clone_size: many
v_call: TRBV12-3/TRBV12-4
j_call: TRBJ1-2
cdr3_aa: CASSSRNLGYTF
cdr3_nt: TGTGCCAGCAGTTCCAGGAACCTGGGCTACACCTTC

d_call: -
clone_size: many
v_call: TRBV7-2
j_call: TRBJ2-7
cdr3_aa: CASSLEGGAQYEQYF
cdr3_nt: TGTGCCAGCAGCTTAGAGGGGGGCGCTCAATACGAGCAGTACTTC

d_call: TRBD2
clone_size: few
v_call: TRBV6-5
j_call: TRBJ2-3
cdr3_aa: CASQLAGGIDTQYF
cdr3_nt: TGTGCCAGTCAACTAGCGGGGGGGATAGATACGCAGTATTTT

d_call: TRBD2
clone_size: -
v_call: TRBV10-3
j_call: TRBJ2-3
cdr3_aa: CAISTWTSPDTQYF
cdr3_nt: TGTGCCATCAGCACGTGGACTAGCCCAGATACGCAGTATTTT

d_call: -
clone_size: many
v_call: TRBV7-8
j_call: TRBJ2-7
cdr3_aa: CASSLAIGYEQYF
cdr3_nt: TGTGCCAGCAGCTTAGCGATAGGTTACGAGCAGTACTTC

d_call: -
clone_size: few
v_call: TRBV6-6
j_call: TRBJ1-4
cdr3_aa: CASSYGLREKLFF
cdr3_nt: TGTGCCAGCAGTTACGGACTTAGGGAAAAACTGTTTTTT

d_call: -
clone_size: few
v_call: TRBV7-6
j_call: TRBJ1-3
cdr3_aa: CASSSGAGNTIYF
cdr3_nt: TGTGCCAGCAGCTCCGGGGCTGGAAACACCATATATTTT

d_call: -
clone_size: -
v_call: TRBV5-1
j_call: TRBJ2-4
cdr3_aa: CASRIGHNKNIQYF
cdr3_nt: TGCGCCAGCAGAATTGGACATAACAAAAACATTCAGTACTTC

d_call: -
clone_size: once
v_call: TRBV27
j_call: TRBJ2-2
cdr3_aa: CASSSPGRSTGELFF
cdr3_nt: TGTGCCAGCAGTTCGCCGGGCCGGAGCACCGGGGAGCTGTTTTTT

d_call: TRBD2
clone_size: -
v_call: TRBV7-2
j_call: TRBJ2-3
cdr3_aa: CASSFQRGALRTDTQYF
cdr3_nt: TGTGCCAGCAGCTTCCAGCGGGGGGCCCTCCGCACAGATACGCAGTATTTT

d_call: -
clone_size: -
v_call: TRBV6-6
j_call: TRBJ2-2
cdr3_aa: CASRNYSNTGELFF
cdr3_nt: TGTGCCAGCAGGAACTACTCGAACACCGGGGAGCTGTTTTTT

d_call: TRBD2
clone_size: -
v_call: TRBV7-2
j_call: TRBJ2-7
cdr3_aa: CASSPPGLAFHEQYF
cdr3_nt: TGTGCCAGCAGCCCCCCGGGACTAGCGTTCCACGAGCAGTACTTC

d_call: -
clone_size: -
v_call: TRBV28
j_call: TRBJ1-2
cdr3_aa: CASSLTQGRDYGYTF
cdr3_nt: TGTGCCAGCAGTTTAACTCAGGGGCGGGACTATGGCTACACCTTC

d_call: TRBD2
clone_size: few
v_call: TRBV19
j_call: TRBJ2-7
cdr3_aa: CASSPTGGIHEQYF
cdr3_nt: TGTGCCAGTAGCCCCACGGGGGGTATCCACGAGCAGTACTTC

d_call: -
clone_size: once
v_call: TRBV5-6
j_call: TRBJ2-5
cdr3_aa: CASSFYHPYQETQYF
cdr3_nt: TGTGCCAGCAGCTTCTATCACCCGTACCAAGAGACCCAGTACTTC

d_call: TRBD1
clone_size: few
v_call: TRBV27
j_call: TRBJ1-2
cdr3_aa: CASSLAGGHYGYTF
cdr3_nt: TGTGCCAGCAGTTTGGCAGGGGGCCACTATGGCTACACCTTC

d_call: -
clone_size: few
v_call: TRBV6-1
j_call: TRBJ2-1
cdr3_aa: CASVSGTRGNEQFF
cdr3_nt: TGTGCCAGCGTCTCCGGGACAAGGGGTAATGAGCAGTTCTTC

d_call: -
clone_size: -
v_call: TRBV20-1
j_call: TRBJ2-7
cdr3_aa: CSAPTGQNLYEQYF
cdr3_nt: TGCAGTGCTCCAACCGGGCAGAATCTCTACGAGCAGTACTTC

d_call: -
clone_size: many
v_call: TRBV28
j_call: TRBJ1-2
cdr3_aa: CASSFMNRATRYGYTF
cdr3_nt: TGTGCCAGCAGTTTTATGAACAGGGCGACCCGCTATGGCTACACCTTC

d_call: -
clone_size: -
v_call: TRBV5-1
j_call: TRBJ2-1
cdr3_aa: CASSLEVNEQFF
cdr3_nt: TGCGCCAGCAGCTTGGAGGTCAATGAGCAGTTCTTC

d_call: TRBD1
clone_size: few
v_call: TRBV28
j_call: TRBJ2-1
cdr3_aa: CASDRAVGEQFF
cdr3_nt: TGTGCCAGCGACAGGGCGGTAGGTGAGCAGTTCTTC

d_call: -
clone_size: -
v_call: TRBV3-1
j_call: TRBJ2-7
cdr3_aa: CTSSQGIDYEQYF
cdr3_nt: TGTACCAGCAGCCAAGGAATCGACTACGAGCAGTACTTC

d_call: -
clone_size: many
v_call: TRBV5-1
j_call: TRBJ2-4
cdr3_aa: CASSRGQANIQYF
cdr3_nt: TGCGCCAGCAGCCGGGGACAAGCTAACATTCAGTACTTC

d_call: -
clone_size: many
v_call: TRBV29-1
j_call: TRBJ1-5
cdr3_aa: CSGGDPNQPQHF
cdr3_nt: TGCAGCGGGGGGGACCCCAATCAGCCCCAGCATTTT

d_call: TRBD2
clone_size: few
v_call: TRBV15
j_call: TRBJ2-1
cdr3_aa: CATSSLAGGPGNEQFF
cdr3_nt: TGTGCCACCAGCAGTTTAGCGGGGGGGCCTGGTAATGAGCAGTTCTTC

d_call: -
clone_size: many
v_call: TRBV20-1
j_call: TRBJ1-6
cdr3_aa: CSAPDTLYNSPLHF
cdr3_nt: TGCAGTGCTCCTGACACTTTATATAATTCACCCCTCCACTTT

d_call: -
clone_size: -
v_call: TRBV6-1
j_call: TRBJ1-5
cdr3_aa: CASSRADSSNQPQHF
cdr3_nt: TGTGCCAGCAGTAGGGCAGATTCTAGCAATCAGCCCCAGCATTTT

d_call: -
clone_size: few
v_call: TRBV30
j_call: TRBJ2-7
cdr3_aa: CAWNLGDSYEQYF
cdr3_nt: TGTGCCTGGAATCTCGGGGATTCCTACGAGCAGTACTTC

d_call: TRBD1
clone_size: -
v_call: TRBV28
j_call: TRBJ2-5
cdr3_aa: CASTTYRGLGETQYF
cdr3_nt: TGTGCCAGCACTACTTACAGGGGGCTGGGGGAGACCCAGTACTTC

d_call: -
clone_size: -
v_call: TRBV6-2/TRBV6-3
j_call: TRBJ2-5
cdr3_aa: CASSYSPGQQETQYF
cdr3_nt: TGTGCCAGCAGTTACTCTCCGGGACAACAAGAGACCCAGTACTTC

d_call: -
clone_size: -
v_call: TRBV29-1
j_call: TRBJ2-3
cdr3_aa: CSARAGGADTQYF
cdr3_nt: TGCAGCGCCCGTGCCGGGGGCGCAGATACGCAGTATTTT

d_call: TRBD2
clone_size: many
v_call: TRBV20-1
j_call: TRBJ2-1
cdr3_aa: CSAHTSGGERHNEQFF
cdr3_nt: TGCAGTGCTCACACTAGCGGGGGGGAACGCCACAATGAGCAGTTCTTC

d_call: TRBD1
clone_size: -
v_call: TRBV6-5
j_call: TRBJ2-7
cdr3_aa: CASSLSDRFTYEQYF
cdr3_nt: TGTGCCAGCAGCCTCTCGGACAGGTTTACCTACGAGCAGTACTTC

d_call: -
clone_size: -
v_call: TRBV18
j_call: TRBJ2-7
cdr3_aa: CASSPPMTGDEQYF
cdr3_nt: TGTGCCAGCTCACCACCGATGACAGGAGACGAGCAGTACTTC

d_call: TRBD1
clone_size: -
v_call: TRBV20-1
j_call: TRBJ2-3
cdr3_aa: CSARERGGTTHTDTQYF
cdr3_nt: TGCAGTGCTAGAGAGAGAGGGGGCACGACGCACACAGATACGCAGTATTTT

d_call: -
clone_size: -
v_call: TRBV28
j_call: TRBJ2-1
cdr3_aa: CASSLWSGTHYNEQFF
cdr3_nt: TGTGCCAGCAGTTTATGGTCCGGGACTCACTACAATGAGCAGTTCTTC